The source of this T cell receptor beta chain is a study of Ad26.COV2.S vaccination and SARS-CoV-2 variants. Study in general: The authors gave Ad26.COV2.S intramuscularly, either once or twice 56 days apart.

A remark on this clone: Antigen unknown.

Method: immunoSEQ multiplex PCR; TCRdb's copy keeps in-frame clones and lacks some. The sample has 300,000 to 500,000 clones; 88% are singletons. Treatment indicated: about 20 received Ad26.COV2.S at low or high dose, single or two shots; several received placebo; per-sample allocation not given. The samples date from day 63 after the first vaccine or placebo injection. An Ad26 vector was used to express Wuhan-strain SARS-CoV-2 spike as the vaccine. Study-level points and caveats: Marked by substantial breadth, spike-specific CD8+ and CD4+ T cell responses were reportedly seen after vaccination. Measurements of TCR breadth and depth may have given underestimates of the total T cell responses.

The CDR3 loop spans 14 amino acids. Per germline, CDR1 KGHSH and CDR2 LQKENI. The germline V and J ends were trimmed by 3 bases and 4 bases, with 13 bases remaining between them. The sample here was peripheral blood, taken in a trial of Ad26.COV2.S vaccine versus placebo. The receptor was derived from a person between 18 and 60 years old who received the Ad26.COV2.S COVID-19 vaccine or a placebo. The V gene is TRBV18, the J gene TRBJ2-7; D may be TRBD2 (5 bases). Written as DNA, the CDR3 is TGTGCCAGCTCACCGGGCAGCGGAACATACGAGCAGTACTTC. Protein sequence: CASSPGSGTYEQYF.